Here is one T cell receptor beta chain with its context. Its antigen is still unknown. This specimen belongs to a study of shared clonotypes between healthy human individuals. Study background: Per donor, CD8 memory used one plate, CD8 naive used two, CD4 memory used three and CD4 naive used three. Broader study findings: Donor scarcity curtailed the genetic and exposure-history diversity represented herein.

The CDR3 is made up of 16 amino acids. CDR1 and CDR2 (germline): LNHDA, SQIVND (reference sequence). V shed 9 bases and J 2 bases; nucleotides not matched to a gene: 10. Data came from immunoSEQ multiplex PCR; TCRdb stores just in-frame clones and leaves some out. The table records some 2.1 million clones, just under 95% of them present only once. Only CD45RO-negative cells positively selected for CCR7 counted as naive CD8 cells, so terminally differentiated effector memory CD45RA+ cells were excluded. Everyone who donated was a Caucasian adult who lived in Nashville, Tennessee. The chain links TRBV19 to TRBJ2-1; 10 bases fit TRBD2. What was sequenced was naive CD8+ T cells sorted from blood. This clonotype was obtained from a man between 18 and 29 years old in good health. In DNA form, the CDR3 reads TGTGCCAGCGGTAGCGGGGGGATGGGCACCTACAATGAGCAGTTCTTC. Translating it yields CASGSGGMGTYNEQFF.